Given below is one T cell receptor beta chain in context. The junction does not match germline at one end; this may be a read error. The germline CDR1 and CDR2 sequences are SSHAT and FNYEAQ (reference sequence). CDR3 length: 16 amino acids. The data were taken from a study of blood T cell repertoires in COVID-19. The overall study: Samples of COVID-19 (acute and convalescent) were obtained from the United States, Italy and Spain.

In the original analysis: Amplification from reference gene primers served as the basis for estimated nucleated cell counts. Profiled with immunoSEQ multiplex PCR; TCRdb holds only in-frame clones, not every one. V, J and clone size derive from that table, while D and trimming were established from the DNA sequence. The data show some 81,000 clones, about 95% seen once. The chain recombines TRBV7-7 with TRBJ2-5, with TRBD2 matching over 11 bases. The TCR originated in a human donor with active COVID-19. The donor label of this sample is uncertain. The material sequenced was peripheral blood. Written as DNA, the CDR3 is TGTGCTAGCAGCCGAGGGACTAGCGGACTACAAGAGACCCAGTACTTC. As protein: CASSRGTSGLQETQYF.